This T cell receptor beta chain was documented in a study of cytomegalovirus exposure and HLA in healthy donors. Study-level information: An earlier analysis found roughly 110 million unique TCR beta sequences from about 179 million T cells. Findings and limits, study-wide: The study listed some 160 cytomegalovirus-associated TCR beta chains.

Use of 60 Vbeta and 13 Jbeta primers characterized the PCR. In the original workflow: As a later analysis found, there were tens of millions of unique TCR beta chains, of which some 9.9 million were shared. Generated by immunoSEQ multiplex PCR, the TCRdb table keeps only in-frame clones and is missing some. V, J and clone size derive from that table, while D and trimming were established from the DNA sequence. The data show some 150,000 clones, approximately 72% seen once. Concerning this clone: The antigen is not known.

Material for sequencing was PBMCs. The TCR comes from a human donor in good health.

The CDR3 loop is CASSYPDRSFSNQPQHF. The CDR3 region has the DNA TGTGCCAGCAGTTACCCGGACAGAAGTTTTAGCAATCAGCCCCAGCATTTT. This chain links TRBV27 with TRBJ1-5, with D possibly being TRBD1 (6 bases). The V gene's germline CDR1 is MNHEY and CDR2 SMNVEV (reference sequence). V was pared by 4 bases and J by 0 bases, with 16 bases between. The CDR3 is 17 amino acids.